This T cell receptor (beta chain) originates from a study of cytomegalovirus exposure and HLA in healthy donors. Study-level points and caveats: In a later analysis, several top co-occurrence clusters appeared linked to parvovirus B19, influenza, CMV and Epstein-Barr virus. Some V segments, including TRBV6-2 and TRBV6-3, were excluded as indistinguishable.

Points on this clone: The antigen is not known.

60 Vbeta and 13 Jbeta primers were used in PCR. Using immunoSEQ multiplex PCR, the repertoire was profiled, and TCRdb retains in-frame clones only, with some absent. The table shows about 150,000 clones, with around 79% occurring only once. Germline loops: CDR1 MNHEY, CDR2 SVGAGI. The V and J ends lost 0 bases and 2 bases respectively, with 7 bases between them. The CDR3 is 14 amino acids. The TCR was taken from a man aged 50 to 59 in good health and CMV-seropositive. Sequencing was done on a sample of PBMCs. The rearrangement uses TRBV6-5 and TRBJ1-2; D gene uncertain. CDR3 nucleotides: TGTGCCAGCAGTTACTCGGCAGGCAACTATGGCTACACCTTC. It translates to CASSYSAGNYGYTF.